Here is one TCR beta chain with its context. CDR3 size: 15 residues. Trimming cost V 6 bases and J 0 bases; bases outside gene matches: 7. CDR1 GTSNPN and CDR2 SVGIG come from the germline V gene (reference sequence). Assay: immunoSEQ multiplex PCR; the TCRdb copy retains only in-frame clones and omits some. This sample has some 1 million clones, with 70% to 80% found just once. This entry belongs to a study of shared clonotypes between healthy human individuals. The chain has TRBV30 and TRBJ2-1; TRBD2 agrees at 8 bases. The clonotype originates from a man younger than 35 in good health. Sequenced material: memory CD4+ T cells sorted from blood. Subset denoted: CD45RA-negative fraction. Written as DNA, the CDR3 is TGTGCCTGTGCCGGGGGACTAGGCTCCTACAATGAGCAGTTCTTC. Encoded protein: CACAGGLGSYNEQFF. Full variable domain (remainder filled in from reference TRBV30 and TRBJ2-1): SQTIHQWPATLVQPVGSPLSLECTVEGTSNPNLYWYRQAAGRGLQLLFYSVGIGQISSEVPQNLSASRPQDRQFILSSKKLLLSDSGFYLCACAGGLGSYNEQFFGPGTRLTVL.